This TCR beta chain was identified during a study of blood T cell repertoires in COVID-19 (TCRdb year 2020). A note on the overall study: Collaborator samples came from the United States, Italy and Spain and covered acute and convalescent phases of COVID-19. The dataset comprised deeply sampled blood TCRbeta repertoires from subjects exposed to, actively infected with, or recovered from COVID-19. The repertoires were released in a freely available public database meant as a resource for research on the immune response to SARS-CoV-2. The prospective study material was composed of cDNA or gDNA derived from T cells, B-cell-depleted T cells, or PBMCs. A de-identified subject ID, COVID-19 status, age in years and sex were almost always included in the sample metadata. HLA class I and class II types, where available, came from metadata supplied by the sample provider rather than from assay-based typing. Samples came from the ongoing ImmuneRACE study (first 160 participants) plus 1,254 subjects from 6 global collaborators. Results the study describes overall, beyond this receptor: The quantity of clinical and demographic metadata differed by source and by participant and was supplied without curation.

Participants in the prospective study were aged about 18 to 100 years, lived in 24 United States geographic areas, and enrolled through a virtual design. In the prospective study, cohorts were assigned on the basis of participant-reported clinical history obtained from a screening survey and a study questionnaire. In the prospective study, mobile phlebotomists collected whole blood, serum and a nasopharyngeal or oropharyngeal swab from each participant. Over an approximately 2-month period, participants in the prospective study had the option of providing additional blood draws and questionnaires. Before DNA extraction, prospective study blood samples were shipped either frozen or at room temperature. A note on this clone: No cognate antigen has been identified for it. One base away there is no much larger clone; base qualities are not given.

TCRbeta CDR3 regions were amplified from genomic DNA by means of the immunoSEQ Assay, a bias-controlled multiplex PCR. The authors' analysis ran thus. Nucleated cell counts per sample were estimated from amplification of reference gene primers within the assay. Sequence reads were collapsed and filtered to measure the absolute abundance of every unique TCRbeta CDR3 rearrangement. For each sample, productive Simpson clonality was calculated by taking the square root of Simpson's diversity index across productive rearrangements. In TCRdb, the immuneACCESS table is reduced to in-frame sequences with V and J assigned. These tables do not hold every clone; where another copy was compared, an unresolved V gene accounts for under half, and the others remain unexplained. That table supplies the V and J calls and clone size; D and trimming were determined from the DNA. This sample has some 270,000 clones in its table, and roughly 85% of those were observed once. The ten largest clones take up approximately 9.1% of the sample.

CDR1 and CDR2 were assigned from the germline V gene (reference sequence) as SEHNR and FQNEAQ. The V end loses 8 bases and the J end loses 6 bases, and a stretch of 13 bases separates them. The CDR3, cysteine through phenylalanine, is 12 amino acids long. Only the CDR3 portion is preserved as DNA: 36 bases, with reading frame beginning at the first base. This clonotype was obtained from a woman aged 50 to 60 with acute COVID-19. The chain links TRBV7-9 with TRBJ1-1; no D gene call is confident. Sequenced: PBMCs or T cells enriched from blood (not recorded which). The DNA sequence is as follows: TGTGCCAGCGAAGAAGAGGATCCTGAAGCTTTCTTT. Translated, it gives CASEEEDPEAFF.